Reported below is one T cell receptor beta chain. Germline V gene sequence: CDR1 KGHSH, CDR2 LQKENI. J was trimmed by 7 bases and V by 2 bases; bases with no gene match: 2. The CDR3 totals 13 residues. Only in-frame clones appear in the TCRdb table, and some are missing; sequencing was by immunoSEQ multiplex PCR. The sample has hundreds of thousands of clones, roughly 76% seen once. This sample is part of a study of blood T cell repertoires in COVID-19. This rearrangement joins TRBV18 to TRBJ2-1; 7 nucleotides match TRBD2. The sample taken for sequencing was peripheral blood. This receptor was identified in a woman of 80 years or more with COVID-19, enrolled during active disease. The CDR3 reads CASSPELANEQFF. The DNA for the CDR3 is TGTGCCAGCTCACCAGAACTAGCGAATGAGCAGTTCTTC.